The present entry profiles one T cell receptor (beta chain) with its context. This entry comes from a study of cytomegalovirus exposure and HLA in healthy donors. In the PCR, 60 Vbeta and 13 Jbeta primers were used. Sequencing was performed with immunoSEQ multiplex PCR; in TCRdb, only in-frame clones are kept and a portion is missing. The data contain around 81,000 clones, about 60% of them singletons. The CDR3 sequence is 19 residues long. Germline CDR1 is SGHRS and CDR2 is YFSETQ. The trim removed 0 bases at V and 0 bases at J, leaving 8 bases unmatched. The chain combines TRBV5-1 with TRBJ2-6, with TRBD1 matching 8 bases. The source of this sequence is a man aged 25-45 years in good health and CMV-seropositive. Sequencing was performed on PBMCs. The DNA of the CDR3 is TGCGCCAGCAGCTTGGGATCAGGGGGCAGCCTCTCTGGGGCCAACGTCCTGACTTTC. This translates into CASSLGSGGSLSGANVLTF.